This T cell receptor beta chain was captured by sequencing in a study of T cell changes during pregnancy in multiple sclerosis. Clones were read by immunoSEQ multiplex PCR, and TCRdb kept only the in-frame ones, dropping some. The sample records about 50,000 clones, 85% to 95% being singletons. Germline V gene sequence: CDR1 GTSNPN, CDR2 SVGIG (reference sequence). The CDR3 is 10 amino acids. V dropped 7 bases and J dropped 0 bases, with 3 bases sitting between them. Here the sequenced sample was CD4+ T cells from peripheral blood mononuclear cells, taken in the third trimester of pregnancy. The V and J genes are TRBV30 and TRBJ1-1; D is unclear. The clonotype was recovered from a female donor with multiple sclerosis, enrolled in a pregnancy study. The CDR3 bases are TGTGCCTTTATGAACACTGAAGCTTTCTTT. The encoded protein is CAFMNTEAFF.